The subject of this entry is one T cell receptor beta chain. The target antigen is unknown. The trim removed 7 bases at V and 0 bases at J, leaving 11 bases unmatched. CDR1 and CDR2 (germline): MNHNS, SASEGT. This CDR3 region has 18 residues. This sample is drawn from a study of blood T cells in healthy people across ages. Regarding the study as a whole: Strong correlation was found linking TCR beta diversity to naive T cell percentage.

The second PCR ran about 6 to 12 cycles with a sample-barcoded 5' primer and J-beta primers. Researchers report that a template-switch adaptor with 12 random nucleotides tagged each cDNA molecule. Researchers report that each sample yielded at least 2.5 million CDR3-containing paired-end reads. Using its own MiXCR run on the 5' RACE reads, TCRdb lists one record per CDR3 protein. In the table there are 1.5 million to 2 million distinct CDR3 sequences, roughly 50% of which are singletons. What was sequenced was blood. The chain employs TRBV6-1 and TRBJ1-5; TRBD1 matches at 11 bases. The TCR originated in a woman aged 40 to 55 in good health. The chain's CDR3 is CASTLGQGATHSNQPQHF. The CDR3 DNA follows: TGTGCCAGCACTCTAGGACAGGGGGCGACCCATAGCAATCAGCCCCAGCATTTT.